Here is one TCR beta chain with its context. This specimen belongs to a study of blood T cell repertoires in COVID-19. Generated by immunoSEQ multiplex PCR, the TCRdb table keeps only in-frame clones and is missing some. In the table there are roughly 480,000 clones, 89% of which are singletons. Trimming left V 0 bases short and J 9 bases short, with 9 bases between. This CDR3 is 13 amino acids long. This chain joins TRBV12-3 or TRBV12-4 and TRBJ1-5; D is undetermined. Sequencing used peripheral blood. The receptor was derived from a man younger than 35 with COVID-19, enrolled during active disease. The chain's CDR3 is CASSLAEDRPQHF. CDR3 nucleotide sequence: TGTGCCAGCAGTTTAGCGGAGGATCGGCCCCAGCATTTT.